The present entry profiles one TCR beta chain with its context. The entry originates in a study of T cell changes during pregnancy in multiple sclerosis. Germline V gene sequence: CDR1 SNHLY, CDR2 FYNNEI. The CDR3 covers 15 residues. V dropped 5 bases and J dropped 5 bases, with 18 bases sitting between them. Repertoires were generated with immunoSEQ multiplex PCR, while TCRdb's copy carries only in-frame clones and drops some. The data hold around 26,000 clones, with approximately 88% observed a single time. The receptor's source is a female donor in good health, enrolled as a control in a pregnancy study. This chain uses TRBV2 with TRBJ2-5; D may be TRBD1 (6 bases). The material sequenced was CD4+ T cells from peripheral blood mononuclear cells, taken in the first trimester of pregnancy. The CDR3 region is CASSSSSQGRETQYF. CDR3 sequence (DNA): TGTGCCAGCAGTAGTTCCTCACAGGGTAGGGAGACCCAGTACTTC.